The rows below give T cell receptor beta chains drawn from one sample of a study of cytomegalovirus exposure and HLA in healthy donors. Sequencing was performed with immunoSEQ multiplex PCR; in TCRdb, only in-frame clones are kept and a portion is missing. Of 90,000 to 150,000 clones detected, about 60% appear once; the ten largest clones hold roughly 10%. Sequencing was performed on PBMCs. These receptors were collected from a man aged 35 to 55 in good health and CMV-seropositive. Each CDR3 is given with its conserved first and last residue. Each record gives: J gene, D gene, clone size, V gene, CDR3 DNA, CDR3 protein. D genes are given only for firm matches. The size entry is marked missing in some rows and otherwise reads once, few, many or a size class.

j_call: TRBJ2-2; d_call: TRBD1; clone_size: .; v_call: TRBV2; cdr3_nt: TGTGCCAGCAGTAAACCGGGACAGGGCTACACCGGGGAGCTGTTTTTT; cdr3_aa: CASSKPGQGYTGELFF
j_call: TRBJ2-7; d_call: .; clone_size: few; v_call: TRBV4-1; cdr3_nt: TGCGCCAGCAGCCTCGGGGGGCAGGGTACCTACGAGCAGTACTTC; cdr3_aa: CASSLGGQGTYEQYF
j_call: TRBJ2-5; d_call: .; clone_size: few; v_call: TRBV5-1; cdr3_nt: TGCGCCAGCAGCTTGGTTAGCGGCCTCCAAGAGACCCAGTACTTC; cdr3_aa: CASSLVSGLQETQYF
j_call: TRBJ2-7; d_call: TRBD2; clone_size: .; v_call: TRBV11-2; cdr3_nt: TGTGCCAGCAGCCCACAACCGGGACTAGCGCTTTACTACGAGCAGTACTTC; cdr3_aa: CASSPQPGLALYYEQYF
j_call: TRBJ2-3; d_call: TRBD1; clone_size: .; v_call: TRBV6-1; cdr3_nt: TGTGCCAGCAGGGACGACAGGGGCCCGGATACGCAGTATTTT; cdr3_aa: CASRDDRGPDTQYF
j_call: TRBJ2-7; d_call: TRBD1; clone_size: .; v_call: TRBV6-6; cdr3_nt: TGTGCCAGCGGGTTATGGGACAGGGTGTACGAGCAGTACTTC; cdr3_aa: CASGLWDRVYEQYF
j_call: TRBJ1-2; d_call: TRBD1; clone_size: .; v_call: TRBV19; cdr3_nt: TGTGCCAGTAGTAGGACTCCGGGACAGGGGGCGCCTAACTATGGCTACACCTTC; cdr3_aa: CASSRTPGQGAPNYGYTF
j_call: TRBJ1-3; d_call: TRBD1; clone_size: .; v_call: TRBV2; cdr3_nt: TGTGCCAGCAGTCGGACAGGGGGCTTCCTCTCTGGAAACACCATATATTTT; cdr3_aa: CASSRTGGFLSGNTIYF
j_call: TRBJ1-2; d_call: .; clone_size: .; v_call: TRBV2; cdr3_nt: .; cdr3_aa: CASSDWGRGSTF
j_call: TRBJ2-3; d_call: TRBD2; clone_size: .; v_call: TRBV29-1; cdr3_nt: TGCAGCGCCCGTGGAGGGACTAGCGGGAGGAGCACAGATACGCAGTATTTT; cdr3_aa: CSARGGTSGRSTDTQYF
j_call: TRBJ2-6; d_call: .; clone_size: .; v_call: TRBV19; cdr3_nt: TGTGCCAGTAGTATTGGTCGACAGGTAGGGGCCAACGTCCTGACTTTC; cdr3_aa: CASSIGRQVGANVLTF
j_call: TRBJ2-7; d_call: TRBD2; clone_size: .; v_call: TRBV2; cdr3_nt: TGTGCCAGCAGTCCGACGAAGCGGGGCCTACTCAGCTCCTACGAGCAGTACTTC; cdr3_aa: CASSPTKRGLLSSYEQYF
j_call: TRBJ1-5; d_call: TRBD1; clone_size: .; v_call: TRBV28; cdr3_nt: TGTGCCAGCTTGGGGGGACAGCGGCTTCAGCCCCAGCATTTT; cdr3_aa: CASLGGQRLQPQHF
j_call: TRBJ1-2; d_call: .; clone_size: .; v_call: TRBV5-6; cdr3_nt: TGTGCCAGCAGCCTCGGTAGATATGGCTACACCTTC; cdr3_aa: CASSLGRYGYTF
j_call: TRBJ1-6; d_call: .; clone_size: .; v_call: TRBV18; cdr3_nt: TGTGCCAGCTCACCACCCTCGACGGGAGGATCACCCCTCCACTTT; cdr3_aa: CASSPPSTGGSPLHF
j_call: TRBJ2-5; d_call: TRBD1; clone_size: few; v_call: TRBV11-3; cdr3_nt: TGTGCCAGCAGCGCCCGACAGGGGGCAGGGGAGACCCAGTACTTC; cdr3_aa: CASSARQGAGETQYF
j_call: TRBJ1-2; d_call: TRBD1; clone_size: once; v_call: TRBV28; cdr3_nt: TGTGCCAGCAGTTTCCAGGGGGCTGACTATGGCTACACCTTC; cdr3_aa: CASSFQGADYGYTF
j_call: TRBJ2-3; d_call: .; clone_size: .; v_call: TRBV7-3; cdr3_nt: TGTGCCAGCAGCGGGGGGACTAGCACAGATACGCAGTATTTT; cdr3_aa: CASSGGTSTDTQYF
j_call: TRBJ1-1; d_call: .; clone_size: .; v_call: TRBV7-2; cdr3_nt: TGTGCCAGCAGCACCCAAACAGGGATGGGGGAAGCTTTCTTT; cdr3_aa: CASSTQTGMGEAFF
j_call: TRBJ2-3; d_call: .; clone_size: few; v_call: TRBV6-1; cdr3_nt: TGTGCCTGCGGGCCCAGCACAGATACGCAGTATTTT; cdr3_aa: CACGPSTDTQYF
j_call: TRBJ1-5; d_call: TRBD1; clone_size: .; v_call: TRBV18; cdr3_nt: TGTGCCAGCTCACCACGGACAGGGACCAATCAGCCCCAGCATTTT; cdr3_aa: CASSPRTGTNQPQHF
j_call: TRBJ1-1; d_call: .; clone_size: few; v_call: TRBV30; cdr3_nt: TGTGCCTGGAGTGTTCAGGAAAACACTGAAGCTTTCTTT; cdr3_aa: CAWSVQENTEAFF
j_call: TRBJ1-2; d_call: .; clone_size: .; v_call: TRBV29-1; cdr3_nt: TGCAGCGTTGCCCCTTTACTAGTGACCCCCGGCTATGGCTACACCTTC; cdr3_aa: CSVAPLLVTPGYGYTF
j_call: TRBJ2-7; d_call: TRBD2; clone_size: .; v_call: TRBV10-1; cdr3_nt: TGCGCCAGCAGTGATGTCCGGGGGGAGCCCTACGAGCAGTACTTC; cdr3_aa: CASSDVRGEPYEQYF
j_call: TRBJ1-6; d_call: TRBD1; clone_size: .; v_call: TRBV5-5; cdr3_nt: TGTGCCAGCACGCGAATCCAGGGACAGGGCTTTTCACCCCTCCACTTT; cdr3_aa: CASTRIQGQGFSPLHF
j_call: TRBJ2-4; d_call: .; clone_size: .; v_call: TRBV6-1; cdr3_nt: TGTGCCAGCAGTGAAAGACCGGGGTTAGCCAAAAACATTCAGTACTTC; cdr3_aa: CASSERPGLAKNIQYF
j_call: TRBJ2-7; d_call: TRBD2; clone_size: .; v_call: TRBV10-3; cdr3_nt: TGTGCCATCAGTTTACTAGCGGGAGGGTACGAGCAGTACTTC; cdr3_aa: CAISLLAGGYEQYF
j_call: TRBJ2-7; d_call: .; clone_size: few; v_call: TRBV7-3; cdr3_nt: TGTGCCAGCAGCTTAGACAGAACCTACGAGCAGTACTTC; cdr3_aa: CASSLDRTYEQYF
j_call: TRBJ2-3; d_call: TRBD2; clone_size: .; v_call: TRBV6-4; cdr3_nt: TGTGCCAGCAGTGAGACTAGCGGGGGCACAGATACGCAGTATTTT; cdr3_aa: CASSETSGGTDTQYF
j_call: TRBJ1-1; d_call: .; clone_size: .; v_call: TRBV6-1; cdr3_nt: TGTGCCAGCACTAAGAACACTGAAGCTTTCTTT; cdr3_aa: CASTKNTEAFF
j_call: TRBJ1-1; d_call: .; clone_size: .; v_call: TRBV15; cdr3_nt: TGTGCCACCAGCAGAGATCTAGTCAAGAACACTGAAGCTTTCTTT; cdr3_aa: CATSRDLVKNTEAFF
j_call: TRBJ2-1; d_call: TRBD2; clone_size: .; v_call: TRBV7-7; cdr3_nt: TGTGCCAGCAGCCGGGGACTAGCGGGGGGTAAGGATGAGCAGTTCTTC; cdr3_aa: CASSRGLAGGKDEQFF
j_call: TRBJ1-5; d_call: TRBD1; clone_size: .; v_call: TRBV2; cdr3_nt: TGTGCCAGCAGACCGGGACAGGGATTTTTTGGAAGCAATCAGCCCCAGCATTTT; cdr3_aa: CASRPGQGFFGSNQPQHF
j_call: TRBJ1-1; d_call: TRBD1; clone_size: few; v_call: TRBV6-5; cdr3_nt: TGTGCCAGCAGTCAAAGAACAGGGGGCCGAACTGAAGCTTTCTTT; cdr3_aa: CASSQRTGGRTEAFF
j_call: TRBJ2-5; d_call: .; clone_size: .; v_call: TRBV6-1; cdr3_nt: TGTGCCAGCAGTGAATCCCCGGTTTTGGAGACCCAGTACTTC; cdr3_aa: CASSESPVLETQYF
j_call: TRBJ2-6; d_call: .; clone_size: .; v_call: TRBV28; cdr3_nt: TGTGCCAGCAGCTCCGCTGGCGGGGCCAACGTCCTGACTTTC; cdr3_aa: CASSSAGGANVLTF
j_call: TRBJ1-4; d_call: TRBD1; clone_size: .; v_call: TRBV7-2; cdr3_nt: TGTGCCAGCAGCGTCCAGTGGGACAGGGGACTGTTTTTT; cdr3_aa: CASSVQWDRGLFF
j_call: TRBJ1-2; d_call: TRBD1; clone_size: .; v_call: TRBV5-1; cdr3_nt: TGCGCCAGCAGCTTGGGACAGGGGCTCGTCTATGGCTACACCTTC; cdr3_aa: CASSLGQGLVYGYTF
j_call: TRBJ1-2; d_call: .; clone_size: .; v_call: TRBV10-3; cdr3_nt: TGTGCCATCAGTGAGTTTGGACAGCCTAACTATGGCTACACCTTC; cdr3_aa: CAISEFGQPNYGYTF
j_call: TRBJ2-7; d_call: TRBD1; clone_size: .; v_call: TRBV6-5; cdr3_nt: TGTGCCAGCAGTTTCCACAGGGGTACGAGCTCCTACGAGCAGTACTTC; cdr3_aa: CASSFHRGTSSYEQYF
j_call: TRBJ1-2; d_call: TRBD1; clone_size: .; v_call: TRBV10-3; cdr3_nt: TGTGCCATTCGGGACAGCTATGGCTACACCTTC; cdr3_aa: CAIRDSYGYTF
j_call: TRBJ2-3; d_call: TRBD2; clone_size: few; v_call: TRBV2; cdr3_nt: TGTGCCAGCAGAGCCGGGACTAGCGGTGGGGTTTTTTATTTT; cdr3_aa: CASRAGTSGGVFYF
j_call: TRBJ1-6; d_call: .; clone_size: .; v_call: TRBV5-1; cdr3_nt: TGCGCCAGCAGCCGTGCGGGACCCTATAATTCACCCCTCCACTTT; cdr3_aa: CASSRAGPYNSPLHF
j_call: TRBJ2-2; d_call: .; clone_size: few; v_call: TRBV7-3; cdr3_nt: TGTGCCAGCAGCTTAAGTGCAGGGTACACCGGGGAGCTGTTTTTT; cdr3_aa: CASSLSAGYTGELFF
j_call: TRBJ2-5; d_call: .; clone_size: .; v_call: TRBV19; cdr3_nt: TGTGCCAGTAACCCGGGAGCGGCCCTCCAAGAGACCCAGTACTTC; cdr3_aa: CASNPGAALQETQYF
j_call: TRBJ1-2; d_call: TRBD1; clone_size: .; v_call: TRBV5-1; cdr3_nt: TGCGCCAGCAGCTTGCTGACAGGGGGGCCTAATGGCTACACCTTC; cdr3_aa: CASSLLTGGPNGYTF
j_call: TRBJ1-5; d_call: .; clone_size: once; v_call: TRBV19; cdr3_nt: TGTGCCAGTAGTATCGGGGGGCGCGGGGATCAGCCCCAGCATTTT; cdr3_aa: CASSIGGRGDQPQHF
j_call: TRBJ2-5; d_call: .; clone_size: .; v_call: TRBV5-1; cdr3_nt: TGCGCCAGCAGCTTGCAGTCTAGCATCGAGACCCAGTACTTC; cdr3_aa: CASSLQSSIETQYF
j_call: TRBJ1-1; d_call: TRBD1; clone_size: .; v_call: TRBV5-1; cdr3_nt: TGCGCCAGCAGCCCGTTACAGGGGGCAGGAACTGAAGCTTTCTTT; cdr3_aa: CASSPLQGAGTEAFF